This TCR beta chain stems from a study of technical replicates of blood from four donors. The V end lost 4 bases, the J end lost 6 bases, and 20 bases lay between the germline ends. The CDR3 contains 15 residues. From germline, CDR1 is SGHRS and CDR2 YFSETQ. Repertoires were generated with immunoSEQ multiplex PCR, while TCRdb's copy carries only in-frame clones and drops some. In the table there are tens of thousands of clones, 97% of which are singletons. This chain uses TRBV5-1 with TRBJ2-7; tentative D call: TRBD2 (5 bases). This TCR was sampled from a human donor in good health. Sample: T cells isolated from PBMCs. CDR3 bases: TGCGCCAGCAGCCCGGGGATATCGGGTGTCGGCGAGCAGTACTTC. It encodes CASSPGISGVGEQYF.